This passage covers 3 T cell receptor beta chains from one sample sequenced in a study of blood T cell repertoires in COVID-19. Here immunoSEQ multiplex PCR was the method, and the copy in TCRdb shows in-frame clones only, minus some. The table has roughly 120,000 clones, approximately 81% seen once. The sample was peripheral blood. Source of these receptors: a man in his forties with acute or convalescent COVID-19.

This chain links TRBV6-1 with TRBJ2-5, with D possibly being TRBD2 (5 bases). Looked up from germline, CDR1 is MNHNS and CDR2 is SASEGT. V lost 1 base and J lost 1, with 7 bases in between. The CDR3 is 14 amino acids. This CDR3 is CASSEVGSQETQYF. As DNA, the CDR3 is TGTGCCAGCAGTGAAGTGGGGAGCCAAGAGACCCAGTACTTC.

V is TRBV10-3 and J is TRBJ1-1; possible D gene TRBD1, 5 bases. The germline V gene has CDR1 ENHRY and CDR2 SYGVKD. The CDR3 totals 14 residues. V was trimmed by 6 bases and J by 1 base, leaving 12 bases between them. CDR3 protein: CAISRDWENTEAFF. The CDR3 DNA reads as TGTGCCATCAGCCGGGACTGGGAGAACACTGAAGCTTTCTTT.

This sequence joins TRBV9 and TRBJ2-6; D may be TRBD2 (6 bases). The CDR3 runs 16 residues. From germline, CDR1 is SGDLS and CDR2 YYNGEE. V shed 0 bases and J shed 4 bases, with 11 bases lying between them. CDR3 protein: CASSVDAGRGANVLTF. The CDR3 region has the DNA TGTGCCAGCAGCGTAGATGCGGGGCGGGGGGCCAACGTCCTGACTTTC.